The clone carrying this TCR beta chain was recorded at least ten times. The data stem from a study of T-cell reconstitution after alpha-beta-depleted transplantation in children. Germline lookup yields CDR1 LGHDT and CDR2 YNNKEL (reference sequence). This CDR3 comprises 16 residues. V was cut by 1 base and J by 6 bases, with 17 bases left in between. TCRbeta library construction was performed incorporating unique molecular identifiers. Using its own MiXCR run on the PCR reads, TCRdb lists one record per CDR3 protein. In the table there are roughly 120,000 distinct CDR3 sequences, under 13% of which are singletons.

Material: PBMCs from the stem cell graft donor, obtained from the stem cell graft. The sequence came from a human donor who donated a stem cell graft to a child with acute lymphoblastic leukemia. The chain links TRBV3-1 to TRBJ2-3; D perhaps matches TRBD2 (6 bases). CDR3 in amino acids: CASSQARGDNGDTQYF. The CDR3 DNA is TGTGCCAGCAGCCAAGCACGCGGGGATAATGGGGATACGCAGTATTTT.